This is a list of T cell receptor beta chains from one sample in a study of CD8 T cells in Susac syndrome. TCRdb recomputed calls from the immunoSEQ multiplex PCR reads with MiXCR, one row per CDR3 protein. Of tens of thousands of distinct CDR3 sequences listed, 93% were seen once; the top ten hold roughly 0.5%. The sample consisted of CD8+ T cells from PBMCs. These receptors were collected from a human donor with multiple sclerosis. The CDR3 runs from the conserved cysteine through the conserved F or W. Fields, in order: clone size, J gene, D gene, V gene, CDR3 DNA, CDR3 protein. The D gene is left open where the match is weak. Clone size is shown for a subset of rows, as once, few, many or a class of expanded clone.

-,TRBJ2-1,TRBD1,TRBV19,TGTGCCAGTAGGCGTACAGGGGGTCCCTACAATGAGCAGTTCTTC,CASRRTGGPYNEQFF
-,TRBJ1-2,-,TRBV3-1,TGTGCCAGCAGCCAAGGAGGGGGGGACTATGGCTACACCTTC,CASSQGGGDYGYTF
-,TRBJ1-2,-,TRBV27,TGTGCCAGCAGTTACAACCGGGCCCTCACCCACTATGGCTACACCTTC,CASSYNRALTHYGYTF
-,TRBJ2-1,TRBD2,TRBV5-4,TGTGCCAGCAGCCAACTAGCGGGGGGGCCTGATGAGCAGTTCTTC,CASSQLAGGPDEQFF
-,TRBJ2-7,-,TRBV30,TGTGCCTGGAGTGTACCTCGGAAGGCCACCTACGAGCAGTACTTC,CAWSVPRKATYEQYF
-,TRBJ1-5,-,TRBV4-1,TGCGCCAGCAGCCAAGTACTCGGGGGCAATCAGCCCCAGCATTTT,CASSQVLGGNQPQHF
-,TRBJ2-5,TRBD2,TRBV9,TGTGCCAGCAGTACGGGAGGGCCAGAGACCCAGTACTTC,CASSTGGPETQYF
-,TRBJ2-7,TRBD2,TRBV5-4,TGTGCCAGCAGCTGGGCTAGCGGGGCCTACGAGCAGTACTTC,CASSWASGAYEQYF
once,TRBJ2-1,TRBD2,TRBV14,TGTGCCAGCAGCCAAGAGCTTACTAGCGGAACCTACAATGAGCAGTTCTTC,CASSQELTSGTYNEQFF
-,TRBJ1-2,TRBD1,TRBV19,TGTGCCGGAAGGACAGGGGTCTATGGCTACACCTTC,CAGRTGVYGYTF
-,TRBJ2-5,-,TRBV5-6,TGTGCCAGCAGCAGTCTGCAGGGGGGGCTCCAAGAGACCCAGTACTTC,CASSSLQGGLQETQYF
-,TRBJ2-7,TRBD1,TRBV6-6,TGTGCCAGCAGTTACTTGGCCTCAACAGGGGCCTACGAGCAGTACTTC,CASSYLASTGAYEQYF